These 16 T cell receptor beta chains came from one sample sequenced in a study of HIV-infected patients and healthy controls. Whole blood was used without fractionation, so all unsorted peripheral T cells were included. Reverse transcription used about 510 ng RNA and constant-region primers for alpha and beta. Separate chain-specific third strand synthesis with multiplexing indices produced the alpha and beta libraries. MiXCR was run by TCRdb on the 5' RACE reads, yielding one entry per CDR3 protein. This sample has approximately 9,400 distinct CDR3 sequences; approximately 8% occur once, and the top ten carry 5% to 6.5%. The specimen was blood. Every receptor here comes from an adult in good health.

The gene calls are TRBV20-1 and TRBJ1-1; TRBD1 might be the D (5 bases). This CDR3 has 15 amino acids. The V end lost 3 bases, the J end lost 1 base, and 15 bases lay between the germline ends. Germline V gene data show CDR1 as DFQATT and CDR2 as SNEGSKA (reference sequence). As DNA, the CDR3 is TGCAGTGCTAGCACCCCCCCCGGGGGGAACACTGAAGCTTTCTTT. Translated, it gives CSASTPPGGNTEAFF.

This clonotype has more than one count but fewer than ten. This chain joins TRBV6-2 or TRBV6-3 and TRBJ1-1; no clear D gene. Trimming removed 7 bases from V and 5 bases from J, with 11 bases in between. The germline V gene has CDR1 MNHEY and CDR2 SVGEGT. The CDR3 is made up of 12 amino acids. The DNA for the CDR3 is TGTGCCAGCACTGACACCTGGACTGAAGCTTTCTTT. Translated, it gives CASTDTWTEAFF.

This clonotype is judged medium-sized. The chain recombines TRBV19 with TRBJ2-1; 7 positions match TRBD2. The CDR3 is 16 residues long. Germline CDR1 is LNHDA and CDR2 is SQIVND (reference sequence). V shed 5 bases, J shed 4 bases, and the junction held 11 bases outside the gene matches. CDR3 in amino acids: CASSASAPGLYNEQFF. The CDR3, as DNA: TGTGCCAGTAGTGCATCGGCCCCGGGACTATACAATGAGCAGTTCTTC.

The chain has TRBV2 and TRBJ1-1; D possibly corresponds to TRBD1 (6 bases). V lost 5 bases to trimming and J lost 4 bases, with 17 bases between them. CDR3 length: 15 residues. Germline CDR1 SNHLY, CDR2 FYNNEI. The CDR3 region has the DNA TGTGCCAGCAGTACGGACACAGGGTTTGGCACTGAAGCTTTCTTT. The encoded protein is CASSTDTGFGTEAFF.

This clonotype is termed medium-sized (0.01 to 0.1%). The rearrangement joins TRBV4-1 to TRBJ2-3; either TRBD1 or TRBD2 may supply D (6 bases each). CDR3 size: 17 residues. The germline V gene encodes CDR1 MGHRA and CDR2 YSYEKL. V was cut by 1 base and J by 4 bases, with 18 bases left in between. CDR3 sequence: CASSQGVGGGGADTQYF. CDR3 sequence (DNA): TGCGCCAGCAGCCAAGGGGTCGGGGGCGGAGGGGCAGATACGCAGTATTTT.

By share of the sample, this clonotype is medium-sized. The chain joins TRBV7-8 to TRBJ2-7; 7 bases match TRBD2. CDR3 length equals 13 residues. Per germline, CDR1 SGHVS and CDR2 FQNEAQ. V lost 1 base, J lost 5 bases, and 2 bases stayed unmatched. For the CDR3, the DNA is TGTGCCAGCAGCTTAGGGACTAGGGACGAGCAGTACTTC. This translates into CASSLGTRDEQYF.

In its sample, this clonotype is medium-sized. V gene TRBV5-1 combines with J gene TRBJ2-3; D is ambiguous. The CDR3 has 15 amino acids. Germline loops: CDR1 SGHRS, CDR2 YFSETQ. V was shortened by 0 bases and J by 2 bases, with 10 bases between the two germline ends. CDR3 in amino acids: CASSLVRDPTDTQYF. The CDR3 bases are TGCGCCAGCAGCTTGGTCAGAGACCCCACAGATACGCAGTATTTT.

By share of the sample, this clonotype is medium-sized (0.01 to 0.1%). The chain joins TRBV2 to TRBJ2-1; 10 nucleotides match TRBD1. Trimming removed 6 bases from V and 10 bases from J; junction bases left unmatched: 15. CDR3 length: 16 residues. The germline V gene encodes CDR1 SNHLY and CDR2 FYNNEI. CDR3 in amino acids: CASSPRTGGGHKEQFF. The CDR3 coding sequence is TGTGCCAGCAGCCCCCGGACAGGGGGGGGCCATAAAGAGCAGTTCTTC. Filled out from reference TRBV2 and TRBJ2-1, the complete variable domain reads EPEVTQTPSHQVTQMGQEVILRCVPISNHLYFYWYRQILGQKVEFLVSFYNNEISEKSEIFDDQFSVERPDGSNFTLKIRSTKLEDSAMYFCASSPRTGGGHKEQFFGPGTRLTVL.

This clonotype showed up many times. The junction departs from the called germline gene at one end, perhaps through a read error. The chain uses TRBV7-7 and TRBJ2-1; D not certain. This CDR3 is built from 13 residues. The V gene's germline CDR1 is SSHAT and CDR2 FNYEAQ (reference sequence). The CDR3 DNA reads as TGTGCTAGCAGCTTATACAGAGACAATGAGCAGTTCTTC. This codes for CASSLYRDNEQFF.

This clonotype was observed at least ten times. As DNA, the CDR3 is TGTGCCAGCTCGGGGGTAGCGGGCCCCTACTCTGGGGCCAACGTCCTGACTTTC. Translating it yields CASSGVAGPYSGANVLTF. The rearrangement joins TRBV18 to TRBJ2-6, with TRBD2 matching over 7 bases. J was trimmed by 0 bases and V by 6 bases; bases with no gene match: 11. CDR1 and CDR2 (germline): KGHSH, LQKENI. The CDR3 consists of 18 residues.

This clonotype turned up a few times. The genes are TRBV3-1 and TRBJ2-6, with 10 bases aligning to TRBD1. Germline-derived CDR1 and CDR2 are LGHDT and YNNKEL (reference sequence). V gave up 1 base and J gave up 2 bases; unmatched junction bases: 5. The CDR3 covers 18 residues. The CDR3 DNA reads TGTGCCAGCAGCCAAGCGACAGGGGGCGAGACTGGGGCCAACGTCCTGACTTTC. Its protein product is CASSQATGGETGANVLTF.

The gene calls are TRBV20-1 and TRBJ1-5; D uncertain. There are 13 residues in the CDR3. Between the trimmed V and J ends, which lost 4 bases and 7 bases, there was a span of 14 bases. CDR1 and CDR2 (germline): DFQATT, SNEGSKA (reference sequence). CDR3 sequence reads: CSAKGAVVQPQHF. The CDR3 DNA follows: TGCAGTGCTAAAGGTGCTGTAGTGCAGCCCCAGCATTTT.

The chain employs TRBV11-3 and TRBJ2-1; 15 bases match TRBD2. The CDR3 is made up of 14 amino acids. Germline V CDR1 and CDR2: SGHNT, YENEEA. V gave up 6 bases and J gave up 10 bases; unmatched junction bases: 4. The CDR3 region is CASSGLAGGPEQFF. The CDR3 bases are TGTGCCAGCAGTGGACTAGCGGGAGGGCCGGAGCAGTTCTTC.

The sample holds a few counts of this clonotype. V and J are TRBV28 and TRBJ2-3; D may be TRBD1 or TRBD2 (5 bases each). The length of the CDR3 is 17 residues. Germline V gene data show CDR1 as MDHEN and CDR2 as SYDVKM. V was shortened by 4 bases and J by 2 bases, with 19 bases between the two germline ends. Written as DNA, the CDR3 is TGTGCCAGCAGTTCCGCTGCGAGGGGCTCTCACACAGATACGCAGTATTTT. Amino acids: CASSSAARGSHTDTQYF.

V and J are TRBV10-3 and TRBJ1-2; D is uncertain. Trimming left V 4 bases short and J 8 bases short, with 11 bases between. This CDR3 is built from 12 residues. The germline V gene encodes CDR1 ENHRY and CDR2 SYGVKD. The DNA of the CDR3 is TGTGCCATCAGTGGTTCGGCAGCCGGCTACACCTTC. Its translation is CAISGSAAGYTF.

At least ten counts were recorded for this clonotype. The genes are TRBV27 and TRBJ1-5; D is ambiguous. The V end was cut by 5 bases, the J end by 1 base, with 15 bases between. CDR1 is MNHEY and CDR2 is SMNVEV in the germline V gene (reference sequence). The CDR3 length is 16 residues. The CDR3 DNA reads as TGTGCCAGCAGTCTCCTACCTTCAACGAGCAATCAGCCCCAGCATTTT. Translation: CASSLLPSTSNQPQHF.